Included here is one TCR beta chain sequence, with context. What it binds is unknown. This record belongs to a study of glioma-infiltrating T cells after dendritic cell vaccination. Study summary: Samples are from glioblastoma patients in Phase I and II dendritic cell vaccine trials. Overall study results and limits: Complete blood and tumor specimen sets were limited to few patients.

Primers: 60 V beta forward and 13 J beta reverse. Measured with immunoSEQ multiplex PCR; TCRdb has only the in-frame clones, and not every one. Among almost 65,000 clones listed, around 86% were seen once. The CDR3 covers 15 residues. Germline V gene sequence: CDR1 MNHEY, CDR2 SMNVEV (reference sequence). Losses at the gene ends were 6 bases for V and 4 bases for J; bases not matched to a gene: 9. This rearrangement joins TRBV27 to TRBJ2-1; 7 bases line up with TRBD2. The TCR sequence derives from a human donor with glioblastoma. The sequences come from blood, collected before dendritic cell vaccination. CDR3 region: CASRAPGGFYNEQFF. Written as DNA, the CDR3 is TGTGCCAGCAGAGCCCCGGGGGGATTTTACAATGAGCAGTTCTTC.